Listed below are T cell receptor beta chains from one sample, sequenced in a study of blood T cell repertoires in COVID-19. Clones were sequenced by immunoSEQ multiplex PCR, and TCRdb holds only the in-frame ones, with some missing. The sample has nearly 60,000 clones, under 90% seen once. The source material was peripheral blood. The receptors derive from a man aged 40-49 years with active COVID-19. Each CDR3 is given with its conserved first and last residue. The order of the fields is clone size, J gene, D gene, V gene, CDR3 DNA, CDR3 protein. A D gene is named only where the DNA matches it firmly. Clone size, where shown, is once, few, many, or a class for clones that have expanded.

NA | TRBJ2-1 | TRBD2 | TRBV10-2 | TGCGCCAGCACCCCACCTAGCGGATCCTACAATGAGCAGTTCTTC | CASTPPSGSYNEQFF
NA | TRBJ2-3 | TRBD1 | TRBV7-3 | TGTGCCAGCAGCCCAGGGGCGGGACAGGGCCCAGATACGCAGTATTTT | CASSPGAGQGPDTQYF
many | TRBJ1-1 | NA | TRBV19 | TGTGCCAGTGCCCTAGGGAGAAACACTGAAGCTTTCTTT | CASALGRNTEAFF
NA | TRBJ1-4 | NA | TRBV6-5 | TGTGCCAGCAGTTACGAGGGTGCAACTAATGAAAAACTGTTTTTT | CASSYEGATNEKLFF
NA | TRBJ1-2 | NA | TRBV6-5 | TGTGCCAGCAGTTACTCAGCAGGAAACTATGGCTACACCTTC | CASSYSAGNYGYTF
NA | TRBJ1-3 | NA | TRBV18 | TGTGCCAGCTCATCACCTCCGGGAGGTTCTGGAAACACCATATATTTT | CASSSPPGGSGNTIYF
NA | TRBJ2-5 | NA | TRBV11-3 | TGTGCCAGCAGTTCGGACACGGGGGAGGAGACCCAGTACTTC | CASSSDTGEETQYF
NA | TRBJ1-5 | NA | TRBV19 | TGTGCCAGTAGTACCGCAGGGTACCGCAATCAGCCCCAGCATTTT | CASSTAGYRNQPQHF
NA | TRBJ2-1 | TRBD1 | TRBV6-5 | TGTGCCAGCAGTTACGGTGCAGGGGGCTCCTACAATGAGCAGTTCTTC | CASSYGAGGSYNEQFF
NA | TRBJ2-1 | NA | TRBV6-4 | TGTGCCAGCAGTGAGGCGGCGGGCCATGGGAATGAGCAGTTCTTC | CASSEAAGHGNEQFF
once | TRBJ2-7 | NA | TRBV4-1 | TGCGCCAGCAGCCCCGAGGGGGGGCTAGCGCTTTCCTACGAGCAGTACTTC | CASSPEGGLALSYEQYF
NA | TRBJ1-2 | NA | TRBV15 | TGTGCCACCAGCAGACAGTCAGGGTCCGGCTACACCTTC | CATSRQSGSGYTF
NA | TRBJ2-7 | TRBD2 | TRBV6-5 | TGTGCCAGCAGCTCGGGACTAGCGGGAGGGGAGCAGTACTTC | CASSSGLAGGEQYF
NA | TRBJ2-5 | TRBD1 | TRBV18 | TGTGCCAGCTCGGAAGGGACAGCTCAAGAGACCCAGTACTTC | CASSEGTAQETQYF
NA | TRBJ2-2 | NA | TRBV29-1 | TGCAGCGTTGAAGTATTCGGGAATGGAGCCGGGGAGCTGTTTTTT | CSVEVFGNGAGELFF
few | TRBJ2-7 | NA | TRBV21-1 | TGTGCCAGCAGCAAATTGGTCTTGCTCGACGGACAGGGAGACTACGAGCAGTACTTC | CASSKLVLLDGQGDYEQYF
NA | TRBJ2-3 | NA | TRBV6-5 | TGTGCCAGCAGAACCGCGGGCACAGATACGCAGTATTTT | CASRTAGTDTQYF
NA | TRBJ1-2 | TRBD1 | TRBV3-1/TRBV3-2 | TGTGCCAGCAGCCAAGATAGTGGAGGGGGCCGTGGCTATGGCTACACCTTC | CASSQDSGGGRGYGYTF
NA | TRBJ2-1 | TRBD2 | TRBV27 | TGTGCCAGCAGTTTAGCCCGGGGTAGCGGGAGGTCACCCCGTTTATACAATGAGCAGTTCTTC | CASSLARGSGRSPRLYNEQFF
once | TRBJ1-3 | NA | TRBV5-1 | TGCGCCAGCAGCTTGGGGGCCGCCGAGGGCAGCACCATATATTTT | CASSLGAAEGSTIYF
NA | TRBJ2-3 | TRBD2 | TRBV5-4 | TGTGCCAGCAGCTTAGCCCCTAGCGGGATCACAGATACGCAGTATTTT | CASSLAPSGITDTQYF
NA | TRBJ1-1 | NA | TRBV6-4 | TGTGCCAGCAGTTGGAGACGGGACACTGAAGCTTTCTTT | CASSWRRDTEAFF
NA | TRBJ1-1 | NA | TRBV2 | TGTGCCAGCAGTGAAGGGTTCCGCGGGGCTTTCTTT | CASSEGFRGAFF
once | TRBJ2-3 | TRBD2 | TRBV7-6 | TGTGCCAGCAGCTTACTAGCGGGAGGTCGGGATACGCAGTATTTT | CASSLLAGGRDTQYF
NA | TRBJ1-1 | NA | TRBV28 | TGTGCCTCCCGGGGGAACACTGAAGCTTTCTTT | CASRGNTEAFF
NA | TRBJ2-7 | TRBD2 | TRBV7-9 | TGTGCCAGCAGCCCGGGGGCTAGCGGGAGTCACGAGCAGTACTTC | CASSPGASGSHEQYF
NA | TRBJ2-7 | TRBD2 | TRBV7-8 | TGTGCCAGCAGCTTATCTAGCGGGAGGGCCACCGAGCAGTACTTC | CASSLSSGRATEQYF
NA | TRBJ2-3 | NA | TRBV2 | TGTGCCAGCACCGAATCCCCAGGGTGGACAGATACGCAGTATTTT | CASTESPGWTDTQYF
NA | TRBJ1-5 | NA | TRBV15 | TGTGCCACCAGCAGAGACCGGAGGGGTGGCAATCAGCCCCAGCATTTT | CATSRDRRGGNQPQHF
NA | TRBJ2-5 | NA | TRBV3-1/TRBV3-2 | TGTGCCAGCAGCCTCCAGCGAACAGAGACCCAGTACTTC | CASSLQRTETQYF
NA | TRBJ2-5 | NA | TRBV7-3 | TGTGCCAGCAGCTTAGAGGCAGGGGAGGGGACCCAGTACTTC | CASSLEAGEGTQYF
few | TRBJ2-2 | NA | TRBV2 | TGTGCCAGCAGTGAACAACAGGGTAGGACCGGGGAGCTGTTTTTT | CASSEQQGRTGELFF
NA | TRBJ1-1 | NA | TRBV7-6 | TGTGCCAGCAGCTTCAGGGGTTGGGACACTGAAGCTTTCTTT | CASSFRGWDTEAFF